These T cell receptor beta chains were read from a single sample in a study of identical twins. TCRdb reprocessed the 5' RACE reads via MiXCR and lists one record per CDR3 protein. The sample has about 260,000 distinct CDR3 sequences; approximately 7% are singletons. This sample was also put to use in a study of yellow fever vaccine responses in identical twins.

The sample comprised memory (CD45RO+) T cells sorted from blood. The receptors originated from a woman in her late teens or twenties in good health. Both conserved end residues are part of each CDR3. Fields, in order: clone size, J gene, V gene, D gene, CDR3 protein, CDR3 DNA. A D gene is named only where the DNA matches it firmly. Part of the rows lack a size; the others show once, few, many or a class for expanded clones.

-,TRBJ1-2,TRBV7-2,-,CASSLAAGANYGYTF,TGTGCCAGCAGCCTAGCCGCAGGGGCTAACTATGGCTACACCTTC
-,TRBJ1-4,TRBV7-6,-,CASSLGGPLEKLFF,TGTGCCAGCAGCTTAGGAGGACCTCTGGAAAAACTGTTTTTT
few,TRBJ2-5,TRBV12-5,-,CASSRAYETQYF,TGTGCTAGTTCTAGGGCTTACGAGACCCAGTACTTC
many,TRBJ2-1,TRBV6-5,TRBD2,CASSLSGTSAGYEQFF,TGTGCCAGCAGTCTTTCCGGGACTAGCGCTGGTTATGAGCAGTTCTTC
-,TRBJ2-5,TRBV18,-,CASSPREEETQYF,TGTGCCAGCTCACCCAGGGAGGAAGAGACCCAGTACTTC
few,TRBJ2-2,TRBV4-1,-,CASSRGQSPTGELFF,TGCGCCAGCAGCCGTGGACAGTCCCCCACCGGGGAGCTGTTTTTT
-,TRBJ2-1,TRBV20-1,-,CSASRNEQFF,TGCAGTGCTAGCCGGAATGAGCAGTTCTTC
-,TRBJ1-1,TRBV19,-,CASSITTSADTEAFF,TGTGCCAGTAGTATCACGACCTCCGCTGACACTGAAGCTTTCTTT
-,TRBJ2-6,TRBV5-6,-,CASSPPLRSSGANVLTF,TGTGCCAGCAGCCCCCCGCTACGTAGCTCTGGGGCCAACGTCCTGACTTTC
-,TRBJ2-4,TRBV10-2,TRBD1,CATRRDRGPLAKNIQYF,TGCGCCACACGCCGGGACAGGGGACCACTAGCCAAAAACATTCAGTACTTC
few,TRBJ2-5,TRBV6-1,-,CASEATRGETQYF,TGTGCCAGCGAAGCGACCAGAGGAGAGACCCAGTACTTC
-,TRBJ2-3,TRBV11-2,-,CASSHERGGSDTQYF,TGTGCCAGCAGCCACGAGAGGGGGGGCTCAGATACGCAGTATTTT
many,TRBJ1-5,TRBV20-1,-,CSASGYQGGDQPQHF,TGCAGTGCTAGCGGATACCAAGGGGGGGATCAGCCCCAGCATTTT
many,TRBJ2-1,TRBV2,TRBD2,CASPVPSGATYNEQFF,TGTGCCAGCCCTGTGCCTAGCGGGGCAACCTACAATGAGCAGTTCTTC
many,TRBJ2-1,TRBV2,TRBD2,CASSPRPPGGSSYNEQFF,TGTGCCAGCAGCCCACGTCCCCCTGGCGGGAGCTCCTACAATGAGCAGTTCTTC
-,TRBJ2-2,TRBV24-1,-,CATSDFSTGELFF,TGTGCCACCAGTGATTTCAGCACCGGGGAGCTGTTTTTT
-,TRBJ2-5,TRBV9,-,CASSTPKSGYQEIQYF,TGTGCCAGCAGCACACCCAAGTCGGGGTACCAAGAGATCCAGTACTTC
few,TRBJ2-1,TRBV12-3/TRBV12-4,-,CASSRDKRPYNEQFF,TGTGCCAGCAGCCGGGACAAGAGGCCCTACAATGAGCAGTTCTTC
-,TRBJ2-3,TRBV27,TRBD1,CASSKNQGVRTDTQYF,TGTGCCAGCAGTAAAAATCAGGGGGTGCGCACAGATACGCAGTATTTT
-,TRBJ2-5,TRBV28,-,CASSWGRETQYF,TGTGCCAGCAGTTGGGGTCGGGAGACCCAGTACTTC
many,TRBJ2-4,TRBV29-1,TRBD2,CSVRVREGPGNIQYF,TGCAGCGTCCGGGTGCGGGAGGGCCCGGGAAACATTCAGTACTTC
-,TRBJ2-7,TRBV28,-,CASISGVAYEQYF,TGTGCCAGCATATCGGGGGTCGCCTACGAGCAGTACTTC
many,TRBJ2-7,TRBV5-1,-,CASGGTSSYEQYF,TGCGCCAGCGGTGGGACAAGCTCCTACGAGCAGTACTTC
-,TRBJ2-7,TRBV20-1,-,CSARGGVGVTYEQYF,TGCAGTGCTAGAGGGGGGGTAGGGGTTACCTACGAGCAGTACTTC
many,TRBJ1-5,TRBV10-3,-,CAISDWGQPQHF,TGTGCCATCAGTGATTGGGGGCAGCCCCAGCATTTT
few,TRBJ2-7,TRBV2,TRBD2,CASRLAGTEQYF,TGTGCCAGCAGACTAGCGGGGACCGAGCAGTACTTC
few,TRBJ1-5,TRBV3-1,-,CASSQGVLNQPQHF,TGTGCCAGCAGCCAAGGAGTTCTGAATCAGCCCCAGCATTTT
-,TRBJ2-5,TRBV5-1,-,CASSWGSGTAIETQYF,TGCGCCAGCAGCTGGGGGTCGGGTACCGCGATAGAGACCCAGTACTTC
-,TRBJ1-1,TRBV28,-,CASSFSQGPAFF,TGTGCCAGCAGTTTTAGCCAGGGGCCAGCTTTCTTT
many,TRBJ2-7,TRBV25-1,-,CASSDQRGAPSYEQYF,TGTGCCAGCAGTGATCAGAGGGGGGCCCCTTCCTACGAGCAGTACTTC
few,TRBJ2-1,TRBV7-8,TRBD1,CASSSTGGSQFF,TGTGCCAGCAGCTCAACAGGGGGCTCGCAGTTCTTC
many,TRBJ2-1,TRBV7-9,-,CASSHPRQAVKQFF,TGTGCCAGCAGCCATCCTCGTCAGGCCGTGAAGCAGTTCTTC
few,TRBJ2-1,TRBV5-1,TRBD2,CASSLGLAGALDEQFF,TGCGCCAGCAGCTTGGGCCTAGCGGGAGCTTTGGATGAGCAGTTCTTC
few,TRBJ2-7,TRBV9,TRBD2,CASSVSGIANEQYF,TGTGCCAGCAGCGTTAGCGGGATAGCCAACGAGCAGTACTTC
many,TRBJ2-2,TRBV20-1,TRBD2,CSATLAGGTGELFF,TGCAGTGCTACCCTAGCGGGAGGGACCGGGGAGCTGTTTTTT
few,TRBJ1-1,TRBV4-1,TRBD1,CASSQDYRGRSSMNTEAFF,TGCGCCAGCAGCCAAGACTACAGGGGGCGAAGTTCCATGAACACTGAAGCTTTCTTT
-,TRBJ1-1,TRBV25-1,TRBD1,CASSELEGQPYTEAFF,TGTGCCAGCAGTGAATTGGAGGGACAGCCATACACTGAAGCTTTCTTT
many,TRBJ1-2,TRBV5-5,-,CASSYWGGNYGYTF,TGTGCCAGCAGCTATTGGGGCGGGAACTATGGCTACACCTTC
many,TRBJ2-2,TRBV12-3/TRBV12-4,-,CASSRYTGELFF,TGTGCCAGCAGTCGTTACACCGGGGAGCTGTTTTTT
many,TRBJ1-6,TRBV7-3,-,CASSETGTYNSPLHF,TGTGCCAGCAGCGAAACCGGGACCTATAATTCACCCCTCCACTTT
many,TRBJ2-2,TRBV7-3,-,CASSLTGTNTGELFF,TGTGCCAGCAGCTTAACAGGGACGAACACCGGGGAGCTGTTTTTT
few,TRBJ1-1,TRBV5-1,TRBD1,CASGTGREAFF,TGCGCCAGCGGGACAGGCCGGGAAGCTTTCTTT
few,TRBJ2-6,TRBV24-1,-,CATSDRASGANVLTF,TGTGCCACCAGTGACCGCGCTTCTGGGGCCAACGTCCTGACTTTC
few,TRBJ2-2,TRBV20-1,TRBD2,CSARLHGGSGELFF,TGCAGTGCTCGACTCCACGGGGGGAGCGGGGAGCTGTTTTTT
few,TRBJ2-3,TRBV29-1,-,CSDVTYGRDTQYF,TGCAGCGACGTGACATATGGGCGGGATACGCAGTATTTT